The T cell receptor beta chain described here comes from a study of blood T cell repertoires in COVID-19. At the level of the study: Acute and convalescent COVID-19 samples came from the United States, Italy and Spain. The analysed material was cDNA or gDNA that came from T cells, B-cell-depleted T cells, or PBMCs.

In the original workflow: Estimated nucleated cell counts came from reference gene primer amplification. Assay: immunoSEQ multiplex PCR; the TCRdb copy retains only in-frame clones and omits some. The V and J calls and clone size are taken from that table; D and trimming were inferred from the DNA. Of under 90,000 clones listed, around 80% are singletons. CDR1 and CDR2 (germline): GTSNPN, SVGIG (reference sequence). V lost 5 bases and J 8 bases, leaving 12 bases between the germline ends. The CDR3 runs to 11 residues. The table lists this clone with a count of one. The sequenced sample was peripheral blood. This TCR was recovered from a woman of 80 years or more with active or convalescent COVID-19. This chain uses TRBV30 with TRBJ1-2; the D gene is possibly TRBD1 (5 bases). CDR3 residues: CAWGQGGGYTF. The CDR3 DNA reads as TGTGCCTGGGGCCAGGGTGGGGGCTACACCTTC.